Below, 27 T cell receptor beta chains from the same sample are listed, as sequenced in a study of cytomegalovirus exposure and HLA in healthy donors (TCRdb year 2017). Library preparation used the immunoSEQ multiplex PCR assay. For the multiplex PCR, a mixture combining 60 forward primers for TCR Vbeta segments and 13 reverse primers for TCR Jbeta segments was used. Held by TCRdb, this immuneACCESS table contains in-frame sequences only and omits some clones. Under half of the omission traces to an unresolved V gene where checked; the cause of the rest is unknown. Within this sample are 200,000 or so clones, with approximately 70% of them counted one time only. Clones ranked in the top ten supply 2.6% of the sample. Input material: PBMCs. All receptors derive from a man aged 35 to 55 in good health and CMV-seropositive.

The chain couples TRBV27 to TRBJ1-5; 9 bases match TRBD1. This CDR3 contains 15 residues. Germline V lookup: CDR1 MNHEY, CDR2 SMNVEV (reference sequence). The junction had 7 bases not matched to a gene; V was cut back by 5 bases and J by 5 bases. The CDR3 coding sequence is TGTGCCAGCAGTGTAACCGGGACAGGGTATCAGCCCCAGCATTTT. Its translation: CASSVTGTGYQPQHF.

For the CDR3, the DNA is TGTGCCAGCGGGGCCCGGGAGGACTATGGCTACACCTTC. Translation: CASGAREDYGYTF. V usage is TRBV9 and J usage is TRBJ1-2, with a weak D call TRBD1 (5 bases). The CDR3 covers 13 residues. The germline gives CDR1 SGDLS, CDR2 YYNGEE. The germline V and J ends were trimmed by 7 bases and 3 bases, with 13 bases remaining between them.

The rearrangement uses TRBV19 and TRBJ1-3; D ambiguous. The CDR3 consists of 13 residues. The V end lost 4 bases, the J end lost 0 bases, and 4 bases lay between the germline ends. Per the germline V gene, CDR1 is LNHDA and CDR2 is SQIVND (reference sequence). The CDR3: CASSTVSGNTIYF. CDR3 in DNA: TGTGCCAGTAGTACTGTCTCTGGAAACACCATATATTTT.

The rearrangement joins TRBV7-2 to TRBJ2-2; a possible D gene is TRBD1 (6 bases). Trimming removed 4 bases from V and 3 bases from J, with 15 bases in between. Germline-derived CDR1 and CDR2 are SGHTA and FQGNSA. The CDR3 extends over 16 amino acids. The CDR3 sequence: CASSSPGQTYTGELFF. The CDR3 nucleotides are TGTGCCAGCAGCTCGCCGGGACAAACTTACACCGGGGAGCTGTTTTTT.

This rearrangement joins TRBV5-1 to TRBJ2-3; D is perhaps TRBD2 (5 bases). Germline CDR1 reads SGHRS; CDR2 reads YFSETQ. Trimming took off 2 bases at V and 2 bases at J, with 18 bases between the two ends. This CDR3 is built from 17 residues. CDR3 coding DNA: TGCGCCAGCAGCTTCTCGACTACGCCTAGCTCCACAGATACGCAGTATTTT. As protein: CASSFSTTPSSTDTQYF.

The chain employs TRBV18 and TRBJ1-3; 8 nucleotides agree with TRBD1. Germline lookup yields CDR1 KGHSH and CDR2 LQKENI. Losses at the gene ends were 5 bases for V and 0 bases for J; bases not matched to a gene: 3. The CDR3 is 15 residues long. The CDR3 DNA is TGTGCCAGCTCAGCCGACAGGGGCTCTGGAAACACCATATATTTT. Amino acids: CASSADRGSGNTIYF. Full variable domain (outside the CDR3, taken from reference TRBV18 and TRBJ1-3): NAGVMQNPRHLVRRRGQEARLRCSPMKGHSHVYWYRQLPEEGLKFMVYLQKENIIDESGMPKERFSAEFPKEGPSILRIQQVVRGDSAAYFCASSADRGSGNTIYFGEGSWLTVV.

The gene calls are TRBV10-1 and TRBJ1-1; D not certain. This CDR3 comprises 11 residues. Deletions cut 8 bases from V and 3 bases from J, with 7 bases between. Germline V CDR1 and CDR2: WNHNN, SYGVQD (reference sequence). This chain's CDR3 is CASPTYTEAFF. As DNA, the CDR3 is TGCGCCAGCCCTACGTACACTGAAGCTTTCTTT.

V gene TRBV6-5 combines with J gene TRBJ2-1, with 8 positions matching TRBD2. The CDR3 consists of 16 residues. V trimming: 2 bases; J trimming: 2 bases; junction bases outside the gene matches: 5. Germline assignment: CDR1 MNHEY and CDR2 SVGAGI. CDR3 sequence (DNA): TGTGCCAGCAGTTACCCGGGTAGCGGGGCCTACAATGAGCAGTTCTTC. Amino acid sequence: CASSYPGSGAYNEQFF.

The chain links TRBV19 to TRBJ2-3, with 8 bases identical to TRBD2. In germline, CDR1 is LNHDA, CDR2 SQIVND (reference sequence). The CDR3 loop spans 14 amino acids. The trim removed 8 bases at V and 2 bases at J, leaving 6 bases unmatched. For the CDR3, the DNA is TGTGCCAGTGCGATAGCGGGAAACACAGATACGCAGTATTTT. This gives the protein CASAIAGNTDTQYF.

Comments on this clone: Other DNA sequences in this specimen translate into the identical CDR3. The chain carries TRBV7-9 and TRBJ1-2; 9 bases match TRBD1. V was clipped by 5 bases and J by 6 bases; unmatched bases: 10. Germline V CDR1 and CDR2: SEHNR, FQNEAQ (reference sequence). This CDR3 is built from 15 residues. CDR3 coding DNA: TGTGCCAGCAGCCCGGACAGGGGAGGGCCTAATGGCTACACCTTC. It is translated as CASSPDRGGPNGYTF.

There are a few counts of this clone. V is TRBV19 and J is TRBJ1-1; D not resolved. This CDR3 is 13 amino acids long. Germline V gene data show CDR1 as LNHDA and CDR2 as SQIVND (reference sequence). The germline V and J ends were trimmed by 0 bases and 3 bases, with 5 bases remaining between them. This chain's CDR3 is CASSIEQYTEAFF. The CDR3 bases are TGTGCCAGTAGTATAGAACAATACACTGAAGCTTTCTTT.

Written as DNA, the CDR3 is TGTGCCAGCACATTACTTCCGGGACAGGCTGAAGCTTTCTTT. Its translation is CASTLLPGQAEAFF. The chain uses TRBV6-5 and TRBJ1-1; 8 bases map to TRBD1. CDR3 length: 14 residues. The germline V gene has CDR1 MNHEY and CDR2 SVGAGI. Trimming took 7 bases from V and 6 from J; bases not matched to a gene: 10.

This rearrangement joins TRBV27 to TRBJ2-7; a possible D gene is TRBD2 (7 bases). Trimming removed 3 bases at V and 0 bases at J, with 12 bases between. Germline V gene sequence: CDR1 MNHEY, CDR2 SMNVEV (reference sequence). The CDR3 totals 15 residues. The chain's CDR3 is CASSFVGGHSYEQYF. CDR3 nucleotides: TGTGCCAGCAGTTTTGTCGGGGGGCACTCCTACGAGCAGTACTTC.

DNA for the CDR3: TGTGCCACCGATGGGGGCGGGGGGGCCGGTTACGAGCAGTACTTC. This gives the protein CATDGGGGAGYEQYF. The chain employs TRBV5-8 and TRBJ2-7; the match to TRBD2 covers 9 bases. CDR3 length equals 15 residues. From germline, CDR1 is SGHTS and CDR2 YDEGEE. V was pared by 9 bases and J by 4 bases, with 14 bases of the junction left unmatched.

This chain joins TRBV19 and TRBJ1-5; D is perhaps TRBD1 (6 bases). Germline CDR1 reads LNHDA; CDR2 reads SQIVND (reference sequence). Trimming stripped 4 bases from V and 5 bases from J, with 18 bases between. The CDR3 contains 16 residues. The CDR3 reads CASSTPPDRQDQPQHF. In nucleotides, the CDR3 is TGTGCCAGTAGTACGCCTCCAGACAGGCAGGATCAGCCCCAGCATTTT.

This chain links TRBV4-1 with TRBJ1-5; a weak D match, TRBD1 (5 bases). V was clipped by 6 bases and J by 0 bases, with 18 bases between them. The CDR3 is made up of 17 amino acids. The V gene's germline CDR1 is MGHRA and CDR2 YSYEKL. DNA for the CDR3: TGCGCCAGCAGTCACGACCATAACAGGTATAGCAATCAGCCCCAGCATTTT. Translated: CASSHDHNRYSNQPQHF.

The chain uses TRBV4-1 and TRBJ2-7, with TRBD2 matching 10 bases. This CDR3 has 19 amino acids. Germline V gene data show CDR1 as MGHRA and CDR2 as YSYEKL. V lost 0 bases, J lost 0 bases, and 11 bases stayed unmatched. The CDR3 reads CASSQDSLASGGPSYEQYF. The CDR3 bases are TGCGCCAGCAGCCAAGATTCCTTGGCTAGCGGGGGCCCCTCCTACGAGCAGTACTTC.

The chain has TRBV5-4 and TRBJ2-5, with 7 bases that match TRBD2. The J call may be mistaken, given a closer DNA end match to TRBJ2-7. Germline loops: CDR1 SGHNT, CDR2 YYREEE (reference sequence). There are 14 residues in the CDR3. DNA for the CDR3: TGTGCCAGCAGCTTGAGGAGCGGGACCTACGAGCAGTACTTC. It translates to CASSLRSGTYEQYF.

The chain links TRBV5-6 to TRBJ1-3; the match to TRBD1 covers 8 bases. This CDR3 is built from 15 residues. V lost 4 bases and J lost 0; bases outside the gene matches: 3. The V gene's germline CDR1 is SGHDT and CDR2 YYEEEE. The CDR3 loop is CASSPGTGSGNTIYF. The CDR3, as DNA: TGTGCCAGCAGCCCCGGGACAGGCTCTGGAAACACCATATATTTT.

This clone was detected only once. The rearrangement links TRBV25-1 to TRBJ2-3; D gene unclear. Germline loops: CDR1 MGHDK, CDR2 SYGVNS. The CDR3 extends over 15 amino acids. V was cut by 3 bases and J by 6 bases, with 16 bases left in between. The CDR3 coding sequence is TGTGCCAGCAGTGAGACACACTCAATCTCTGATACGCAGTATTTT. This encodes CASSETHSISDTQYF. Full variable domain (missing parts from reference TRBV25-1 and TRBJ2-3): EADIYQTPRYLVIGTGKKITLECSQTMGHDKMYWYQQDPGMELHLIHYSYGVNSTEKGDLSSESTVSRIRTEHFPLTLESARPSHTSQYLCASSETHSISDTQYFGPGTRLTVL.

This CDR3 reads CASSLFGKNIQYF. The CDR3, as DNA: TGTGCCAGCAGCTTATTCGGCAAAAACATTCAGTACTTC. The rearrangement uses TRBV5-6 and TRBJ2-4, with unresolved D. This CDR3 is built from 13 residues. The V gene's germline CDR1 is SGHDT and CDR2 YYEEEE. Trimming shortened V by 2 bases and J by 3 bases, and 6 bases separated the two germline ends.

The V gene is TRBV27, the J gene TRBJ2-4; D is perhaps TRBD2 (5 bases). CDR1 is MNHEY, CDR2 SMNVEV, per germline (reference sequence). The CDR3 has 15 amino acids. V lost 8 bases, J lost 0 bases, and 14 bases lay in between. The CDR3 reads CASSQRGLAKNIQYF. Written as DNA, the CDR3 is TGTGCCAGCTCGCAACGGGGATTAGCCAAAAACATTCAGTACTTC.

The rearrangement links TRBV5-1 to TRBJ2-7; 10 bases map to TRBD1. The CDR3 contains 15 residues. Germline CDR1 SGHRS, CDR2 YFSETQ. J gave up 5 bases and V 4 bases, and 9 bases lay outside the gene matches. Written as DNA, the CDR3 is TGCGCCAGCAGCCTAACCGGGACAGGGGTTAACGAGCAGTACTTC. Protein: CASSLTGTGVNEQYF.

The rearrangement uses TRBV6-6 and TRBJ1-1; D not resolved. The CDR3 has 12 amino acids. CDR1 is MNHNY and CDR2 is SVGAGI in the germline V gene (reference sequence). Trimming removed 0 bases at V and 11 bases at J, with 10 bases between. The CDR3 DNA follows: TGTGCCAGCAGTTACTCGATCGTAGAGGCTTTCTTT. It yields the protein CASSYSIVEAFF.

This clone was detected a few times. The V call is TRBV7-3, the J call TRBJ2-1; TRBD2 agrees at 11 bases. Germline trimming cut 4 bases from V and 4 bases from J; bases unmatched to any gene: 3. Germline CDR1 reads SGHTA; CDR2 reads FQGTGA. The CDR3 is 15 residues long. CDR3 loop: CASSSRLAGYNEQFF. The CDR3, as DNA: TGTGCCAGCAGCTCCCGACTAGCGGGGTACAATGAGCAGTTCTTC. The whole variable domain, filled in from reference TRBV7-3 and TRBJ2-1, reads GAGVSQTPSNKVTEKGKYVELRCDPISGHTALYWYRQSLGQGPEFLIYFQGTGAADDSGLPNDRFFAVRPEGSVSTLKIQRTERGDSAVYLCASSSRLAGYNEQFFGPGTRLTVL.

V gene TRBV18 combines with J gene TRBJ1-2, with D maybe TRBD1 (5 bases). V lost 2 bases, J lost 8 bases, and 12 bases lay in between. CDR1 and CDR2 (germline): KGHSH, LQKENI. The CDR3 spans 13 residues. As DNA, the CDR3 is TGTGCCAGCTCACCAGGGGCCCCGTGGGGCTACACCTTC. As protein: CASSPGAPWGYTF.

This CDR3 reads CASSFSTGRTNYGYTF. The CDR3, as DNA: TGTGCCAGCAGTTTCTCGACAGGCAGAACTAACTATGGCTACACCTTC. The rearrangement uses TRBV28 and TRBJ1-2; TRBD1 might be the D (6 bases). The CDR3 totals 16 residues. CDR1 and CDR2 (germline): MDHEN, SYDVKM. V shed 3 bases and J shed 0 bases, with 14 bases lying between them.